One and the same sample provided the 20 T cell receptor beta chains below, sequenced in a study of T-cell reconstitution after alpha-beta-depleted transplantation in children (dated by TCRdb to the mid-2010s). This specimen's treatment or condition label, interpreted: allogeneic hematopoietic cell transplantation with graft depleted of TCRalphabeta T cells and CD19 B cells. The library relied on PCR. The sequencer listed for this sample is Illumina HiSeq 2500. To normalize quantification of the TCRbeta repertoire, the TCR libraries were built with molecular barcoding that relied on unique molecular identifiers. TCRdb reprocessed the public reads (quality trimming at Q25 with fastp, clone calling with MiXCR) and kept in-frame beta chains. When rows share a CDR3 protein, they turn into one entry using the most common DNA and genes. The sample table shows 140,000 to 150,000 distinct CDR3 sequences, and roughly 8.8% are seen once. The ten top clones hold 15% to 20% of the sample.

The sample was PBMCs, mostly from graft donor cells, taken 180 days after TCRalphabeta/CD19-depleted stem cell transplant. Source of these receptors: a female patient between 2 and 15 years old who had a stem cell transplant for congenital amegakaryocytic thrombocytopenia, so the T cells may come from the graft donor.

This clonotype was counted many times. The CDR3 loop reads CSVEQGSATEAFF. For the CDR3, the DNA is TGCAGCGTCGAACAGGGCTCGGCCACTGAAGCTTTCTTT. The chain combines TRBV29-1 with TRBJ1-1, with a possible D match to TRBD1 (6 bases). CDR1 is SQVTM and CDR2 is ANQGSEA in the germline V gene. There are 13 residues in the CDR3. Trimming left V 6 bases short and J 4 bases short, with 15 bases between. Drawing the rest from reference TRBV29-1 and TRBJ1-1, the complete variable domain is SAVISQKPSRDICQRGTSLTIQCQVDSQVTMMFWYRQQPGQSLTLIATANQGSEATYESGFVIDKFPISRPNLTFSTLTVSNMSPEDSSIYLCSVEQGSATEAFFGQGTRLTVV.

This clonotype came up a few times. The CDR3 sequence is CASSFFSGRSYEQYF. DNA for the CDR3: TGTGCCAGCAGCTTCTTTAGCGGGAGGTCCTACGAGCAGTACTTC. The J gene is TRBJ2-7, the V gene TRBV7-8, with TRBD2 identical over 10 bases. In germline, CDR1 is SGHVS, CDR2 FQNEAQ. This CDR3 contains 15 residues. The trim removed 3 bases at V and 1 base at J, leaving 3 bases unmatched.

This clonotype occurred many times. The rearrangement uses TRBV7-6 and TRBJ2-3; 15 bases are shared with TRBD2. V gave up 5 bases and J gave up 6 bases; unmatched junction bases: 12. This CDR3 contains 18 residues. Per germline, CDR1 SGHVS and CDR2 FNYEAQ. This CDR3 is CASSRIGLAGGPHDTQYF. The CDR3 bases are TGTGCCAGCAGCCGCATCGGACTAGCGGGAGGGCCGCACGATACGCAGTATTTT.

This clonotype was counted ten times or more. The chain links TRBV6-1 to TRBJ1-3, with 7 bases identical to TRBD1. After removal of 6 bases from V and 0 bases from J, the junction contained 5 bases not matched to a gene. The CDR3 length is 15 residues. Per the germline V gene, CDR1 is MNHNS and CDR2 is SASEGT. CDR3 nucleotide sequence: TGTGCCAGCAGAAGAACAGGGGACTCTGGAAACACCATATATTTT. Translating gives CASRRTGDSGNTIYF.

This CDR3 is CGASDPKTGHYGYTF. The CDR3 DNA reads as TGTGGCGCCAGTGATCCCAAGACAGGCCACTATGGCTACACCTTC. V is TRBV24-1 and J is TRBJ1-2, with D possibly matching TRBD1 (6 bases). There are 15 residues in the CDR3. Germline CDR1 reads KGHDR; CDR2 reads SFDVKD.

The sample holds many counts of this clonotype. V usage is TRBV5-1 and J usage is TRBJ2-1, with 8 bases lining up with TRBD2. J lost 5 bases, V lost 0 bases, and 4 bases had no gene match. Germline loops: CDR1 SGHRS, CDR2 YFSETQ. The CDR3 length is 15 residues. The CDR3 region is CASSLELADNNEQFF. CDR3 bases: TGCGCCAGCAGCTTGGAACTAGCGGACAACAATGAGCAGTTCTTC. Based on the CDR3 plus reference TRBV5-1 and TRBJ2-1, the full variable domain is KAGVTQTPRYLIKTRGQQVTLSCSPISGHRSVSWYQQTPGQGLQFLFEYFSETQRNKGNFPGRFSGRQFSNSRSEMNVSTLELGDSALYLCASSLELADNNEQFFGPGTRLTVL.

At least ten counts were recorded for this clonotype. The chain has TRBV5-1 and TRBJ2-3, with 10 bases aligning to TRBD1. The V segment lost 4 bases and the J segment 2 bases; nucleotides outside the gene matches: 4. CDR1 is SGHRS and CDR2 is YFSETQ in the germline V gene. The length of the CDR3 is 15 residues. CDR3 region: CASSPGTGDTDTQYF. CDR3 coding DNA: TGCGCCAGCAGCCCCGGGACAGGGGACACAGATACGCAGTATTTT.

For this clonotype: An end of the junction differs from the germline gene, which may be a read error. The V call is TRBV6-2 or TRBV6-3, the J call TRBJ1-5; a weak D match, TRBD1 (5 bases). CDR1 and CDR2 (germline): MNHEY, SVGEGT. CDR3 length: 17 amino acids. The CDR3 reads CASSDWGPSISNQPKHF. The CDR3 DNA is TGTGCCAGCAGTGATTGGGGACCCAGCATTAGCAATCAGCCCAAGCATTTT.

This clonotype was seen repeatedly, ten times or more. The chain employs TRBV15 and TRBJ1-1, with D possibly matching TRBD1 (6 bases). Germline V gene data show CDR1 as LNHNV and CDR2 as YYDKDF (reference sequence). V lost 4 bases and J lost 1, with 10 bases in between. The CDR3 is 14 residues long. In nucleotides, the CDR3 is TGTGCCACCAGCAAGTACAGGGAGAACACTGAAGCTTTCTTT. The encoded protein is CATSKYRENTEAFF. Full variable domain (missing parts from reference TRBV15 and TRBJ1-1): DAMVIQNPRYQVTQFGKPVTLSCSQTLNHNVMYWYQQKSSQAPKLLFHYYDKDFNNEADTPDNFQSRRPNTSFCFLDIRSPGLGDTAMYLCATSKYRENTEAFFGQGTRLTVV.

This clonotype was seen a few times. The chain couples TRBV6-2 or TRBV6-3 to TRBJ2-7, with D perhaps TRBD2 (6 bases). V was shortened by 7 bases and J by 5 bases, with 18 bases between the two germline ends. The CDR3 totals 14 residues. Germline V gene sequence: CDR1 MNHEY, CDR2 SVGEGT. CDR3 coding DNA: TGTGCCAGCAACTTCCCCCCGGGAGCGGACGAGCAGTACTTC. Its translation: CASNFPPGADEQYF.

This clonotype was counted only a few times. This chain uses TRBV7-2 with TRBJ2-7, with D tentatively TRBD1 (5 bases). Trimming left V 5 bases short and J 5 bases short, with 10 bases between. The CDR3 totals 12 residues. The V gene's germline CDR1 is SGHTA and CDR2 FQGNSA. CDR3 amino acids: CASSKGLHEQYF. Here the CDR3 DNA reads TGTGCCAGCAGCAAGGGGTTGCACGAGCAGTACTTC.

The V call is TRBV4-2, the J call TRBJ2-7, with D possibly being TRBD1 or TRBD2 (5 bases each). In germline, CDR1 is LGHNA, CDR2 YNFKEQ. This CDR3 has 15 amino acids. The V gene lost 2 bases and the J gene lost 6 bases, with 17 bases spanning the gap. The CDR3, as DNA: TGTGCCAGCAGCCAATCTCGGGAATGGGGCGGCGAGCAGTACTTC. It encodes CASSQSREWGGEQYF.

Ten or more counts support this clonotype. This chain joins TRBV4-1 and TRBJ1-6; D is possibly TRBD1 (6 bases). Germline values: CDR1 MGHRA, CDR2 YSYEKL. Trimming left V 3 bases short and J 6 bases short, with 9 bases between. The CDR3 is 14 residues long. The CDR3 sequence is CASSHSGANSPLHF. CDR3 DNA: TGCGCCAGCAGCCATTCAGGGGCTAATTCACCCCTCCACTTT.

This clonotype was observed many times. Here the CDR3 DNA reads TGCAGTGCTAGAGATAGGCGGGAGGTCAAAAACATTCAGTACTTC. Translating gives CSARDRREVKNIQYF. The chain couples TRBV20-1 to TRBJ2-4, with 8 bases that match TRBD2. Trimming cost V 0 bases and J 3 bases; bases outside gene matches: 4. Germline lookup yields CDR1 DFQATT and CDR2 SNEGSKA (reference sequence). The CDR3 contains 15 residues.

The sample holds many counts of this clonotype. J is TRBJ2-5 and V is TRBV4-2; 9 bases are shared with TRBD1. The V gene end was trimmed by 4 bases and the J gene end by 5 bases; junction bases not matched to a gene: 11. Germline V CDR1 and CDR2: LGHNA, YNFKEQ. This CDR3 spans 16 amino acids. CDR3 loop: CASSRIAGQGGETQYF. For the CDR3, the DNA is TGTGCCAGCAGCCGGATCGCGGGACAGGGAGGGGAGACCCAGTACTTC.

This clonotype was counted many times. V usage is TRBV15 and J usage is TRBJ1-1; D is unresolved. The CDR3 totals 13 residues. CDR1 is LNHNV and CDR2 is YYDKDF in the germline V gene (reference sequence). Between the trimmed V and J ends, which lost 1 base and 1 base, there was a span of 4 bases. For the CDR3, the DNA is TGTGCCACCAGCAGAGGACGGAACACTGAAGCTTTCTTT. It yields the protein CATSRGRNTEAFF.

This clonotype has a handful of counts. V and J are TRBV11-2 and TRBJ2-3; D is possibly TRBD2 (5 bases). The CDR3 covers 13 residues. CDR1 and CDR2 (germline): SGHAT, FQNNGV. V was trimmed by 4 bases and J by 14 bases, leaving 19 bases between them. CDR3 residues: CASSWGETGSTYF. The CDR3 DNA reads TGTGCCAGCAGCTGGGGAGAAACGGGTTCCACGTATTTT.

The V and J genes are TRBV3-1 and TRBJ1-1; D gene uncertain. The length of the CDR3 is 13 residues. Deletions cut 1 base from V and 5 bases from J, with 8 bases between. Looked up from germline, CDR1 is LGHDT and CDR2 is YNNKEL (reference sequence). CDR3 sequence (DNA): TGTGCCAGCAGCCAAGGGCGGGAGACTGAAGCTTTCTTT. Its translation: CASSQGRETEAFF.

This clonotype was found many times. V is TRBV7-2 and J is TRBJ2-3; 12 bases map to TRBD2. J gave up 4 bases and V 2 bases, and 4 bases lay outside the gene matches. Germline CDR1 SGHTA, CDR2 FQGNSA. The CDR3 has 16 residues. The CDR3, as DNA: TGTGCCAGCAGCTTACCTAGCGGGAGGGCCGCAGATACGCAGTATTTT. Protein: CASSLPSGRAADTQYF.

This clonotype was observed many times. This chain's CDR3 is CASSQGYTGELFF. The DNA for the CDR3 is TGTGCCAGCAGCCAAGGGTACACCGGGGAGCTGTTTTTT. The chain carries TRBV7-8 and TRBJ2-2; D unclear. Per the germline V gene, CDR1 is SGHVS and CDR2 is FQNEAQ. The CDR3 extends over 13 amino acids. V lost 5 bases, J lost 3 bases, and 7 bases lay in between.